The 7 T cell receptor beta chains below all came from one sample that was sequenced in a study of cytomegalovirus exposure and HLA in healthy donors (dated by TCRdb to 2015 to 2018). Library preparation employed the immunoSEQ multiplex PCR assay. For the multiplex PCR, a mixture combining 60 forward primers for TCR Vbeta segments and 13 reverse primers for TCR Jbeta segments was used. Here the immuneACCESS table is served through TCRdb, limited to in-frame sequences with V and J called. Missing clones are a known gap in these copies; in checked studies unresolved V genes cover under half, and the rest lacks a known reason. The sample includes 240,000 or so clones, with roughly four fifths observed a single time. The ten largest clonotypes hold about 7.5% of the sample. The specimen was PBMCs. The receptors stem from a woman between 55 and 75 years old in good health and CMV-seropositive.

The sample holds one count of this clone. This sequence joins TRBV5-1 and TRBJ2-1, with TRBD2 matching over 11 bases. The CDR3 loop spans 15 amino acids. Looked up from germline, CDR1 is SGHRS and CDR2 is YFSETQ. J was trimmed by 7 bases and V by 4 bases; bases with no gene match: 7. The CDR3 DNA reads TGCGCCAGCAGCCCCCGACTAGCGGGACTTAATGAGCAGTTCTTC. This translates into CASSPRLAGLNEQFF.

The chain is built from TRBV5-1 and TRBJ2-2; 12 nucleotides line up with TRBD2. The CDR3 spans 16 residues. V shed 5 bases, J shed 5 bases, and the junction held 7 bases outside the gene matches. The germline V gene encodes CDR1 SGHRS and CDR2 YFSETQ. The CDR3 region is CASRLAGGGETGELFF. The CDR3 DNA reads TGCGCCAGCAGACTAGCGGGAGGAGGAGAAACCGGGGAGCTGTTTTTT.

CDR3 loop: CASSIGARLTGELFF. The DNA for the CDR3 is TGTGCCAGTAGTATAGGGGCGAGATTAACCGGGGAGCTGTTTTTT. The rearrangement uses TRBV19 and TRBJ2-2; the D is unclear. Germline-derived CDR1 and CDR2 are LNHDA and SQIVND (reference sequence). This CDR3 comprises 15 residues. The ends were cut back, 1 base at V and 5 bases at J, with 11 bases in the middle.

The chain carries TRBV5-1 and TRBJ2-1, with 13 bases that match TRBD2. Trimming took 0 bases from V and 8 from J; bases not matched to a gene: 11. CDR3 length: 18 residues. Germline V lookup: CDR1 SGHRS, CDR2 YFSETQ. The CDR3 here is CASSLGTSGSKFGDEQFF. DNA for the CDR3: TGCGCCAGCAGCTTGGGGACTAGCGGGAGTAAATTCGGCGATGAGCAGTTCTTC.

Regarding this clone: Its ends do not fully match the called genes, so a read error is possible. V and J are TRBV7-9 and TRBJ2-1; 11 bases map to TRBD2. Germline V CDR1 and CDR2: SEHNR, FQNEAQ (reference sequence). This CDR3 contains 18 residues. Written as DNA, the CDR3 is TGTTCCAGCAGCTTATTGGTCACTAGCGGGAGTCCCCACAATGAGCAGTTCTTC. It is translated as CSSSLLVTSGSPHNEQFF.

This chain links TRBV21-1 with TRBJ2-1; the table's D gene call, TRBD2, was not cross checked with the DNA. TRBV21-1 is a pseudogene. The CDR3 is 14 amino acids. The CDR3: CASHSAGSFNEQFF. CDR3 DNA sequence: TGTGCCAGCCACAGTGCGGGGAGTTTCAATGAGCAGTTCTTC.

This clone was observed a few times. The V gene is TRBV14, the J gene TRBJ2-3, with 10 bases that match TRBD1. The ends lost 2 bases at V and 8 bases at J; junction bases unmatched: 7. Germline values: CDR1 SGHDN, CDR2 FVKESK. The CDR3 runs to 15 residues. The CDR3 coding sequence is TGTGCCAGCAGCCAATTGACAGGGGGCGGCGGTACGCAGTATTTT. This sequence encodes CASSQLTGGGGTQYF.